Presented here are 24 T cell receptor beta chains from one specimen sequenced in a study of beta chain features in type 1 diabetes. The isolated RNA, all of it, was reverse transcribed, so expressed TCRB transcripts were what got sequenced. TCRdb's copy holds only in-frame clones and misses some; the assay was immunoSEQ multiplex PCR. The sample consists of about 360,000 clones, 10% to 15% of them appearing once. Sequenced sample: naive CD4+ T cells from blood. The receptor source for this set is a man aged 18 to 29 in good health.

The chain couples TRBV15 to TRBJ1-2; no clear D gene. V lost 0 bases to trimming and J lost 1 base, with 6 bases between them. CDR1 is LNHNV, CDR2 YYDKDF, per germline (reference sequence). This CDR3 has 14 amino acids. CDR3 nucleotides: TGTGCCACCAGCAGAGATAATCGTAACTATGGCTACACCTTC. Its protein is CATSRDNRNYGYTF.

This clone was detected a few times. The chain carries TRBV6-5 and TRBJ2-1; TRBD2 matches 8 bases. V trimming: 2 bases; J trimming: 6 bases; junction bases outside the gene matches: 6. CDR1 is MNHEY and CDR2 is SVGAGI in the germline V gene. The CDR3 sequence is 15 residues long. The CDR3 DNA reads TGTGCCAGCAGTTACCCAGCGGGAGTCCCCAATGAGCAGTTCTTC. Translated: CASSYPAGVPNEQFF.

The V call is TRBV27, the J call TRBJ2-5, with 8 bases lining up with TRBD1. Germline CDR1 MNHEY, CDR2 SMNVEV (reference sequence). This CDR3 spans 13 amino acids. Unmatched junction bases numbered 3, after V lost 5 bases and J lost 4 bases. CDR3 residues: CASSRTGLETQYF. Here the CDR3 DNA reads TGTGCCAGCAGTCGGACAGGGTTAGAGACCCAGTACTTC.

In its sample, this clone was seen a few times. The J gene is TRBJ1-5, the V gene TRBV7-3; D not certain. CDR1 SGHTA and CDR2 FQGTGA come from the germline V gene. Trimming removed 5 bases at V and 4 bases at J, with 18 bases between. This CDR3 has 16 amino acids. The CDR3 protein is CASSPRLTRRNQPQHF. DNA for the CDR3: TGTGCCAGCAGCCCCAGGTTGACAAGAAGGAATCAGCCCCAGCATTTT.

This clone showed up just a few times. The chain links TRBV5-6 to TRBJ2-1; 7 nucleotides align to TRBD2. Trimming removed 4 bases from V and 7 bases from J; junction bases left unmatched: 14. Germline V gene sequence: CDR1 SGHDT, CDR2 YYEEEE. The CDR3 sequence is 16 residues long. CDR3 in DNA: TGTGCCAGCAGCCCCCTGGGCCAGCGGGATCTTAATGAGCAGTTCTTC. Translating it yields CASSPLGQRDLNEQFF.

The chain couples TRBV4-1 to TRBJ2-7; D gene ambiguous. The CDR3 has 15 residues. Germline V lookup: CDR1 MGHRA, CDR2 YSYEKL. The V and J ends lost 0 bases and 5 bases respectively, with 14 bases between them. CDR3 sequence reads: CASSQDPAGPHEQYF. DNA for the CDR3: TGCGCCAGCAGCCAAGATCCGGCAGGCCCCCACGAGCAGTACTTC.

This clone has a handful of counts. This chain connects TRBV7-9 to TRBJ1-5; D is unclear. The V and J ends lost 1 base and 0 bases respectively, with 10 bases between them. Germline V lookup: CDR1 SEHNR, CDR2 FQNEAQ (reference sequence). This CDR3 is 16 amino acids long. This CDR3 reads CASSLGLGNSNQPQHF. In DNA, the CDR3 is TGTGCCAGCAGCTTAGGGCTAGGCAATAGCAATCAGCCCCAGCATTTT.

The V call is TRBV28, the J call TRBJ2-5; D remains ambiguous. V lost 8 bases, J lost 5 bases, and 9 bases lay in between. Germline CDR1 MDHEN, CDR2 SYDVKM. The CDR3 covers 11 residues. CDR3 DNA: TGTGCCAGCTTGATCGGGGAGACCCAGTACTTC. Amino acid sequence: CASLIGETQYF. Together with reference TRBV28 and TRBJ2-5, the CDR3 gives the full variable domain: DVKVTQSSRYLVKRTGEKVFLECVQDMDHENMFWYRQDPGLGLRLIYFSYDVKMKEKGDIPEGYSVSREKKERFSLILESASTNQTSMYLCASLIGETQYFGPGTRLLVL.

This clone was counted many times. This chain joins TRBV28 and TRBJ2-4, with no clear D. CDR1 and CDR2 (germline): MDHEN, SYDVKM. Trimming took 6 bases from V and 14 from J, leaving 14 bases between them. The CDR3 consists of 11 residues. CDR3 amino acids: CASRNEPHEYF. The CDR3 DNA follows: TGTGCCAGCAGGAATGAGCCTCACGAGTACTTC.

This chain links TRBV19 with TRBJ1-1; TRBD1 matches 8 bases. CDR3 length equals 14 residues. Germline CDR1 reads LNHDA; CDR2 reads SQIVND (reference sequence). J lost 5 bases, V lost 3 bases, and 5 bases had no gene match. In nucleotides, the CDR3 is TGTGCCAGTAGTATGCCAGGGGGCTTAACTGAAGCTTTCTTT. Translated: CASSMPGGLTEAFF.

This clone was seen more than once but under ten times. CDR3 region: CASSRGEAQHF. CDR3 sequence (DNA): TGTGCCAGTAGCAGGGGGGAAGCCCAGCATTTT. The V gene is TRBV19, the J gene TRBJ1-5; 7 nucleotides agree with TRBD1. This CDR3 is built from 11 residues. Germline CDR1 reads LNHDA; CDR2 reads SQIVND (reference sequence). The V segment lost 6 bases and the J segment 11 bases; nucleotides outside the gene matches: 4.

This clone was counted only a few times. The chain has TRBV30 and TRBJ2-5, with TRBD2 as a possible D gene (6 bases). Per germline, CDR1 GTSNPN and CDR2 SVGIG (reference sequence). The CDR3 totals 14 residues. V lost 0 bases and J 5 bases, leaving 13 bases between the germline ends. Written as DNA, the CDR3 is TGTGCCTGGAGTGTACATCCAGGGAGGGAGACCCAGTACTTC. Its protein product is CAWSVHPGRETQYF.

This clone has a handful of counts. V usage is TRBV19 and J usage is TRBJ2-5, with no clear D. V lost 2 bases, J lost 2 bases, and 12 bases lay in between. The CDR3 runs 15 residues. Germline V gene sequence: CDR1 LNHDA, CDR2 SQIVND (reference sequence). The CDR3 protein is CASSIRVGPQETQYF. CDR3 nucleotide sequence: TGTGCCAGTAGTATAAGAGTCGGTCCACAAGAGACCCAGTACTTC.

The V call is TRBV28, the J call TRBJ2-5; a possible D gene is TRBD2 (5 bases). Deletions cut 10 bases from V and 5 bases from J, with 26 bases between. The germline V gene encodes CDR1 MDHEN and CDR2 SYDVKM. This CDR3 spans 16 amino acids. CDR3 amino acids: CATNSWRTDGRETQYF. DNA of the CDR3: TGTGCCACCAATTCGTGGAGGACCGACGGGCGGGAGACCCAGTACTTC.

This chain joins TRBV9 and TRBJ2-1; possibly TRBD1 for D (7 bases). With 4 bases removed from V and 2 bases from J, the gap between germline ends came to 16 bases. Germline V gene sequence: CDR1 SGDLS, CDR2 YYNGEE. The CDR3 contains 16 residues. The CDR3 DNA reads TGTGCCAGCAGCCGACTCCCAGGGGGGCCCTACAATGAGCAGTTCTTC. Encoded protein: CASSRLPGGPYNEQFF.

The V and J genes are TRBV11-2 and TRBJ2-5; TRBD2 is a possible D gene (5 bases). Trimming cost V 5 bases and J 5 bases, with 18 bases left between them. The CDR3 runs 15 residues. The germline V gene encodes CDR1 SGHAT and CDR2 FQNNGV. CDR3 nucleotides: TGTGCCAGCAGCCGGGGTCCGGGATCTGTGGAGACCCAGTACTTC. The encoded protein is CASSRGPGSVETQYF.

The V and J genes are TRBV28 and TRBJ2-5, with TRBD2 identical over 8 bases. The ends lost 6 bases at V and 5 bases at J; junction bases unmatched: 14. The CDR3 sequence is 16 residues long. In germline, CDR1 is MDHEN, CDR2 SYDVKM. In nucleotides, the CDR3 is TGTGCCAGCAGCGCCGGGGGAGCGGGGGATCTGGAGACCCAGTACTTC. Translating it yields CASSAGGAGDLETQYF. Full variable domain (outside the CDR3, taken from reference TRBV28 and TRBJ2-5): DVKVTQSSRYLVKRTGEKVFLECVQDMDHENMFWYRQDPGLGLRLIYFSYDVKMKEKGDIPEGYSVSREKKERFSLILESASTNQTSMYLCASSAGGAGDLETQYFGPGTRLLVL.

This clone occurred a few times. The chain is built from TRBV11-2 and TRBJ2-7; the D is unclear. This CDR3 spans 13 amino acids. Germline assignment: CDR1 SGHAT and CDR2 FQNNGV. V was clipped by 2 bases and J by 3 bases, with 8 bases between them. The CDR3 loop reads CASSLTVSYEQYF. DNA for the CDR3: TGTGCCAGCAGCTTAACGGTGAGCTACGAGCAGTACTTC.

This clone was picked up a small number of times. The CDR3 coding sequence is TGTGCCAGTACGGCGGGACAGGGGTTTTCACCCCTCCACTTT. Its protein is CASTAGQGFSPLHF. The chain links TRBV19 to TRBJ1-6; TRBD1 matches at 10 bases. The CDR3 has 14 amino acids. Trimming took 7 bases from V and 9 from J; bases not matched to a gene: 6. Germline CDR1 and CDR2: LNHDA and SQIVND (reference sequence).

The sample holds a few counts of this clone. The J gene is TRBJ1-2, the V gene TRBV9; 10 positions agree with TRBD1. This CDR3 region has 15 residues. Trimming removed 1 base from V and 8 bases from J; junction bases left unmatched: 8. CDR1 and CDR2 from the germline V gene are SGDLS and YYNGEE. CDR3 loop: CASSVSGQGWRGYTF. CDR3 nucleotides: TGTGCCAGCAGCGTATCGGGACAGGGGTGGCGAGGCTACACCTTC.

A word on this clone: Germline is not matched at one junction end, which may reflect a read error. The rearrangement joins TRBV7-7 to TRBJ2-1, with 7 bases identical to TRBD1. The CDR3 runs to 15 residues. Germline CDR1 SSHAT, CDR2 FNYEAQ (reference sequence). The DNA for the CDR3 is TGTGCTAGCAGCTTAGGGGGTCAGGGGGAGATGGAGCAGTTCTTC. Protein sequence: CASSLGGQGEMEQFF.

This clone was recorded a few times. V gene TRBV5-1 combines with J gene TRBJ2-7, with D tentatively TRBD2 (6 bases). This CDR3 spans 14 amino acids. V was clipped by 0 bases and J by 3 bases, with 10 bases between them. Germline lookup yields CDR1 SGHRS and CDR2 YFSETQ. This CDR3 is CASSLEGGNYEQYF. DNA for the CDR3: TGCGCCAGCAGCTTGGAAGGAGGGAACTACGAGCAGTACTTC.

This clone showed up many times. This chain joins TRBV29-1 and TRBJ2-5; maybe TRBD1 (6 bases). Germline values: CDR1 SQVTM, CDR2 ANQGSEA. CDR3 length: 13 amino acids. V shed 4 bases and J shed 2 bases, with 11 bases lying between them. The CDR3 DNA follows: TGCAGCGTTGGGGCAGGGGTACAAGAGACCCAGTACTTC. This gives the protein CSVGAGVQETQYF.

This clone has more than one count but fewer than ten. CDR3 loop: CASSPRTYRGRRGSNTGELFF. The CDR3 bases are TGTGCCAGCAGTCCCCGGACTTACAGGGGGCGTCGAGGGTCCAACACCGGGGAGCTGTTTTTT. The chain uses TRBV28 and TRBJ2-2; 9 bases match TRBD1. In germline, CDR1 is MDHEN, CDR2 SYDVKM. CDR3 length: 21 amino acids. V gave up 5 bases and J gave up 2 bases; unmatched junction bases: 21.